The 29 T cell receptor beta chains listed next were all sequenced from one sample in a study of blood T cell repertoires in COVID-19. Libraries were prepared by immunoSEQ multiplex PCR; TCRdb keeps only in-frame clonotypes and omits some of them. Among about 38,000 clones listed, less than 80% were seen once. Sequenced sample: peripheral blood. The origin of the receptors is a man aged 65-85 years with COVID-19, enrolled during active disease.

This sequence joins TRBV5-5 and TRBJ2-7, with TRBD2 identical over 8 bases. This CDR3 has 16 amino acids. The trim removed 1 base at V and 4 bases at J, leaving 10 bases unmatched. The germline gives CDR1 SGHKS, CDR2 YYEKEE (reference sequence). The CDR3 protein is CASSLRLIGGEYEQYF. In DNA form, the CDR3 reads TGTGCCAGCAGCTTGAGGTTAATCGGGGGGGAATACGAGCAGTACTTC.

The DNA of the CDR3 is TGTGCCAGCAGTCTTACAGGGGCCAGGGCTGAAGCTTTCTTT. It yields the protein CASSLTGARAEAFF. The chain combines TRBV28 with TRBJ1-1; 7 bases are a match to TRBD1. Germline V CDR1 and CDR2: MDHEN, SYDVKM. The CDR3 length is 14 residues. The junction had 9 bases not matched to a gene; V was cut back by 5 bases and J by 6 bases.

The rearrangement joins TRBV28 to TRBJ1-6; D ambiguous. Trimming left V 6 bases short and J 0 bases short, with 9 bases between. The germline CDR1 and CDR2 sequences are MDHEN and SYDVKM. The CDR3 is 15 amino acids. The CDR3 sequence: CASSESSSYNSPLHF. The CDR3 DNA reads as TGTGCCAGCAGCGAGTCTAGCTCCTATAATTCACCCCTCCACTTT.

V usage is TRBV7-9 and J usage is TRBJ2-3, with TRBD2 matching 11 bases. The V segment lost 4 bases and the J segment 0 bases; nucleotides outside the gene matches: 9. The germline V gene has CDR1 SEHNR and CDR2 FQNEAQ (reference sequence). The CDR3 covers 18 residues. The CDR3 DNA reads TGTGCCAGCAGCTCTCTAGCGGGGGGTCCTTCTAGCACAGATACGCAGTATTTT. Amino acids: CASSSLAGGPSSTDTQYF.

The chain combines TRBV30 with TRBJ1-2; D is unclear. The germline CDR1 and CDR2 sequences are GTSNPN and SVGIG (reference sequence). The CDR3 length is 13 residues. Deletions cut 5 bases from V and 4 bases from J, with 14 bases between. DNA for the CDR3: TGTGCCTGGTTCGGGAACCTGGCCTATGGCTACACCTTC. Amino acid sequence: CAWFGNLAYGYTF.

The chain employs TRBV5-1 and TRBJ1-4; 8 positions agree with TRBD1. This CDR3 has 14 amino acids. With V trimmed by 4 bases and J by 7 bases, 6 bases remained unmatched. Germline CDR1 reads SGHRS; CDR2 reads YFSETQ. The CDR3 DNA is TGCGCCAGCAGCCTACAGGGGGAGAGTGAAAAACTGTTTTTT. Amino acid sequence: CASSLQGESEKLFF.

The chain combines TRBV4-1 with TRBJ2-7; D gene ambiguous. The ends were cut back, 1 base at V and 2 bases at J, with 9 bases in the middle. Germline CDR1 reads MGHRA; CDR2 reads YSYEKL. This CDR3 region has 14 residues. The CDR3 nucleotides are TGCGCCAGCAGCCAAGTGGTCTCAGCCTACGAGCAGTACTTC. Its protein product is CASSQVVSAYEQYF.

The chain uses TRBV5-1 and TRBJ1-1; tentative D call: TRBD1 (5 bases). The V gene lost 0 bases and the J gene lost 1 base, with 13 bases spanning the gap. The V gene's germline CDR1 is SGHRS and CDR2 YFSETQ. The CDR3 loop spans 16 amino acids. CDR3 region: CASSLGVSTGNTEAFF. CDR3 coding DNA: TGCGCCAGCAGCTTGGGAGTCTCAACAGGGAACACTGAAGCTTTCTTT.

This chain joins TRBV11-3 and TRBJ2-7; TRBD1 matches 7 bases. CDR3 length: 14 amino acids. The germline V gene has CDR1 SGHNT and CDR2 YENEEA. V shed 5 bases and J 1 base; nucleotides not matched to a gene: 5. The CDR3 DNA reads TGTGCCAGCAGCAGCCGGACAGGTTCCTACGAGCAGTACTTC. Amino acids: CASSSRTGSYEQYF.

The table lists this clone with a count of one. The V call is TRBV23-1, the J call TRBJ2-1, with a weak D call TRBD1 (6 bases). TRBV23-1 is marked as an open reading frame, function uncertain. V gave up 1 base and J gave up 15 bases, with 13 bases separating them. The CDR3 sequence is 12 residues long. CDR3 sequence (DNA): TGCGCCAGCAGTCAATATATAGGGGGTTGGTTCTTC. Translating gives CASSQYIGGWFF.

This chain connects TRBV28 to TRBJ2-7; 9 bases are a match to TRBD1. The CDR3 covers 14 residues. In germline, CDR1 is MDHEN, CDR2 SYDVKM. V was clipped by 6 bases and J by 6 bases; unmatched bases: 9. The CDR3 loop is CASRTRDRASEQYF. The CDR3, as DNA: TGTGCCAGCAGAACTCGGGACAGGGCCAGCGAGCAGTACTTC.

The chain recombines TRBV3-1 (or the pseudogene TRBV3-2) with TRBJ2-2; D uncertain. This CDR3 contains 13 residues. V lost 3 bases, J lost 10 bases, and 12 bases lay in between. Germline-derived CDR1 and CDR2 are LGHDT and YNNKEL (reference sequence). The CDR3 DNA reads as TGTGCCAGCAGCCAGAGAGGTGCGGTGGAGCTGTTTTTT. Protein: CASSQRGAVELFF.

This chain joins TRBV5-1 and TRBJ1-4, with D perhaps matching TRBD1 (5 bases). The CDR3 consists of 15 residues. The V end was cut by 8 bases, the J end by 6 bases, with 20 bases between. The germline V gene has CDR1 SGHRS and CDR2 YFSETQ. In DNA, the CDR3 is TGCGCCAGTACCCAGGGCGGGGTCGGGGATGAAAAACTGTTTTTT. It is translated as CASTQGGVGDEKLFF.

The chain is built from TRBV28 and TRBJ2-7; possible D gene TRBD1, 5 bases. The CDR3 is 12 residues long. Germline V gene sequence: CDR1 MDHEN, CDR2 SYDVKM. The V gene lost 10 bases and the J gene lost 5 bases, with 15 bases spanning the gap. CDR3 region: CATHQGRNEQYF. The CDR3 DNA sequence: TGTGCCACCCACCAGGGTCGCAACGAGCAGTACTTC.

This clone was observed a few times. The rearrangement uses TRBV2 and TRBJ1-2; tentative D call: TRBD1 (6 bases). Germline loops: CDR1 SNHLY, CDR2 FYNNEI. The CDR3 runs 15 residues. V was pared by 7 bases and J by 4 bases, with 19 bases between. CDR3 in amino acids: CASTVDRFGGYGYTF. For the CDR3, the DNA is TGTGCCAGCACCGTAGACAGGTTTGGGGGCTATGGCTACACCTTC.

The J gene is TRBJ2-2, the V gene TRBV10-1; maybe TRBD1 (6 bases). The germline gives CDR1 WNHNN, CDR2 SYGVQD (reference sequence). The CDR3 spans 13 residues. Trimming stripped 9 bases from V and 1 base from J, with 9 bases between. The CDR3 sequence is CASARGNTGELFF. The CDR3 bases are TGCGCCAGTGCCAGGGGGAACACCGGGGAGCTGTTTTTT.

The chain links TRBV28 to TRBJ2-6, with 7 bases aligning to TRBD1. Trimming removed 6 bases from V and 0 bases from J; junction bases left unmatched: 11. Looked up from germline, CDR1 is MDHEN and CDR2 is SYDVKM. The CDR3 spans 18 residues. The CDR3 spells CASRLTGTVSSGANVLTF. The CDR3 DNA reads TGTGCCAGCAGACTCACCGGGACAGTATCCTCTGGGGCCAACGTCCTGACTTTC.

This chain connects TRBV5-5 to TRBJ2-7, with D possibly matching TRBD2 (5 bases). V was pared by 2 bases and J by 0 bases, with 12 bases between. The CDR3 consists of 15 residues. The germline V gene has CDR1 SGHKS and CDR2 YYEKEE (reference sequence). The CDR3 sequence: CASSFRTLSSYEQYF. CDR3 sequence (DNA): TGTGCCAGCAGCTTCAGGACTCTGAGCTCCTACGAGCAGTACTTC.

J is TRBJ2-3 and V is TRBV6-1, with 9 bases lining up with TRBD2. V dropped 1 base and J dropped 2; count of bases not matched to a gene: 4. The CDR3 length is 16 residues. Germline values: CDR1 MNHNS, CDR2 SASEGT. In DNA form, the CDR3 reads TGTGCCAGCAGTGAAGTCCTAGCGGGAACCACAGATACGCAGTATTTT. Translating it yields CASSEVLAGTTDTQYF.

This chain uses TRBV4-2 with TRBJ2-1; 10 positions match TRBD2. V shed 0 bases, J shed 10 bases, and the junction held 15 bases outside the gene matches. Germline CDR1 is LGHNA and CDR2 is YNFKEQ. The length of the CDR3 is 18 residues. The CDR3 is CASSQDRALSGGAGEQFF. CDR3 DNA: TGTGCCAGCAGCCAAGATAGGGCCCTCAGCGGGGGGGCTGGGGAGCAGTTCTTC.

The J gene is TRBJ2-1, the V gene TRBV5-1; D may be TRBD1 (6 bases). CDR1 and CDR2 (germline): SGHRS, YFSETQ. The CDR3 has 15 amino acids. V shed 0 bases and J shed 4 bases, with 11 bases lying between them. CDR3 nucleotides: TGCGCCAGCAGCTTGGAAGGAACAGGGTACAATGAGCAGTTCTTC. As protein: CASSLEGTGYNEQFF. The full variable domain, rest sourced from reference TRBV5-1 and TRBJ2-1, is KAGVTQTPRYLIKTRGQQVTLSCSPISGHRSVSWYQQTPGQGLQFLFEYFSETQRNKGNFPGRFSGRQFSNSRSEMNVSTLELGDSALYLCASSLEGTGYNEQFFGPGTRLTVL.

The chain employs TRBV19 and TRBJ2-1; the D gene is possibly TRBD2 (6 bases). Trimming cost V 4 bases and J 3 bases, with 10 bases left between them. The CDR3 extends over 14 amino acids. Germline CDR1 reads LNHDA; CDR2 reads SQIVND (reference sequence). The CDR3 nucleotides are TGTGCCAGTAGTAAGGACTATTACTACAATGAGCAGTTCTTC. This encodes CASSKDYYYNEQFF.

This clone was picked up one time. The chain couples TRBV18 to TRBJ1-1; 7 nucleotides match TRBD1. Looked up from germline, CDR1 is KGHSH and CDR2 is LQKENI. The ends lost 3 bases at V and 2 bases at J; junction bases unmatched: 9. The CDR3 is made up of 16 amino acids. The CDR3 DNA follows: TGTGCCAGCTCACCTCGGTCCGGGACAGCTAACACTGAAGCTTTCTTT. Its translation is CASSPRSGTANTEAFF.

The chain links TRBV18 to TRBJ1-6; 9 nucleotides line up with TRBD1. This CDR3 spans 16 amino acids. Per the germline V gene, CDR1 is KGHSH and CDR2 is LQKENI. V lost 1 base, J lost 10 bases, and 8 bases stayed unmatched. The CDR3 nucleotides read TGTGCCAGCTCACCACGGACCGGGACAGGGAACTCACCCCTCCACTTT. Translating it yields CASSPRTGTGNSPLHF.

The CDR3 here is CASSQNRGTGYTF. In DNA, the CDR3 is TGTGCCAGCAGCCAAAACAGGGGGACTGGCTACACCTTC. V is TRBV14 and J is TRBJ1-2; 8 positions agree with TRBD1. Germline V gene lookup returns CDR1 SGHDN and CDR2 FVKESK. There are 13 residues in the CDR3. V lost 2 bases to trimming and J lost 7 bases; unmatched junction nucleotides: 3.

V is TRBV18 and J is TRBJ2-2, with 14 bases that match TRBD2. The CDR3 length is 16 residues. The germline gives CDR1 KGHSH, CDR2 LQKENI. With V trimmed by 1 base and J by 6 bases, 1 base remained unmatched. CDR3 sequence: CASSPRTSGRSGELFF. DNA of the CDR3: TGTGCCAGCTCACCACGGACTAGCGGGAGGTCCGGGGAGCTGTTTTTT.

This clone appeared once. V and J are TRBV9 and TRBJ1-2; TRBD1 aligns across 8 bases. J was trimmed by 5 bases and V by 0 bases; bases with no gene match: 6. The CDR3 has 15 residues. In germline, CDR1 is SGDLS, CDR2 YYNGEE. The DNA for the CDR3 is TGTGCCAGCAGCGTAGGGACAGGGAGGGTATATGGCTACACCTTC. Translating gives CASSVGTGRVYGYTF. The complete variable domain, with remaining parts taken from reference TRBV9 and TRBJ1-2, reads DSGVTQTPKHLITATGQRVTLRCSPRSGDLSVYWYQQSLDQGLQFLIQYYNGEERAKGNILERFSAQQFPDLHSELNLSSLELGDSALYFCASSVGTGRVYGYTFGSGTRLTVV.

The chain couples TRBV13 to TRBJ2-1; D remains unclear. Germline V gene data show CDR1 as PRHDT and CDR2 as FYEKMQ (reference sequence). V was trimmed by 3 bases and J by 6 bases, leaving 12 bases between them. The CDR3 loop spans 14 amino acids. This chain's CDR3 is CASSFSLPGNEQFF. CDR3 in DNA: TGTGCCAGCAGCTTCAGCCTTCCGGGCAATGAGCAGTTCTTC.

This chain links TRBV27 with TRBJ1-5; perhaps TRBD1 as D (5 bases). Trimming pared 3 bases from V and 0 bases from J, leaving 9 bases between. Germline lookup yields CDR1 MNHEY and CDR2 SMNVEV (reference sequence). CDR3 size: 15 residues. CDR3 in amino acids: CASSFGGTSNQPQHF. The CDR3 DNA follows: TGTGCCAGCAGTTTCGGCGGGACTAGCAATCAGCCCCAGCATTTT.